These T cell receptor beta chains were read from a single sample in a study of shared clonotypes between healthy human individuals. Clones were read by immunoSEQ multiplex PCR, and TCRdb kept only the in-frame ones, dropping some. Of 1.5 million to 2.5 million clones detected, about 94% appear once; the ten largest clones hold 1.2%. Specimen: naive CD8+ T cells sorted from blood. The source of these receptors is a man younger than 35 in good health. Each CDR3 is given with its conserved first and last residue. A D gene is named only where the DNA matches it firmly. Where a row states a size, it is once, few, many or the class of an expanded clone; other rows omit it.

clone_size j_call d_call v_call cdr3_nt cdr3_aa
NA TRBJ2-1 TRBD2 TRBV2 TGTGCCAGCAGTGAGTCTAGCGGGAGACCCAGCTCCTACAATGAGCAGTTCTTC CASSESSGRPSSYNEQFF
NA TRBJ2-1 NA TRBV27 TGTGCCAGCAGTTTCTCATATTACAATGAGCAGTTCTTC CASSFSYYNEQFF
NA TRBJ1-2 TRBD1 TRBV30 TGTGCCTGGAGTGAAGGGACAGGGGGCGACTATGGCTACACCTTC CAWSEGTGGDYGYTF
NA TRBJ2-5 TRBD1 TRBV9 TGTGCCAGCAGCGCCGGGACAGGGGTTGAGACCCAGTACTTC CASSAGTGVETQYF
NA TRBJ1-1 NA TRBV25-1 TGTGCCAGCAGCAATACCGAAGGTGCGACTGAAGCTTTCTTT CASSNTEGATEAFF
NA TRBJ1-1 NA TRBV4-1 TGCGCCAGCAGCCAGAGACAGGCGAACACTGAAGCTTTCTTT CASSQRQANTEAFF
NA TRBJ2-1 NA TRBV6-5 TGTGCCAGCAGTTACAATAGCGAATACAATGAGCAGTTCTTC CASSYNSEYNEQFF
once TRBJ2-2 NA TRBV6-6 TGTGCCAACAGCTTCACCGGGGAGCTGTTTTTT CANSFTGELFF
NA TRBJ2-7 NA TRBV27 TGTGCCAGCAGTTTCCCGGGGGCCAACGAGCAGTACTTC CASSFPGANEQYF
NA TRBJ2-1 NA TRBV27 TGTGCCAGCAGTTTATTGTCGGGTGAGCAGTTCTTC CASSLLSGEQFF
NA TRBJ1-6 TRBD1 TRBV25-1 TGTGCCAGCAGTGAACTTACAGGGGTTAATTCACCCCTCCACTTT CASSELTGVNSPLHF
NA TRBJ2-1 NA TRBV25-1 TGTGCCAGCAGTGTAGTAGACAATGAGCAGTTCTTC CASSVVDNEQFF
once TRBJ2-7 TRBD1 TRBV5-1 TGCGCCAGCAGCTTGATAGACAGGGGGGACGAGCAGTACTTC CASSLIDRGDEQYF
once TRBJ1-6 TRBD1 TRBV27 TGTGCCAGCAGTTGGGGGACAGGGGATTCACCCCTCCACTTT CASSWGTGDSPLHF
NA TRBJ1-2 NA TRBV9 TGTGCCAGCAGCGGGGACTCCACCGGCTTTGGCTACACCTTC CASSGDSTGFGYTF
NA TRBJ2-2 NA TRBV5-1 TGCGCCAGCAGCTTCCACCCACTAGATAACACCGGGGAGCTGTTTTTT CASSFHPLDNTGELFF
NA TRBJ1-1 NA TRBV10-2 TGCGCCAGCAGAACCCCGACTCCGAACACTGAAGCTTTCTTT CASRTPTPNTEAFF